This T cell receptor (beta chain) was captured by sequencing in a study of cytomegalovirus exposure and HLA in healthy donors. Study details: The roughly 120 validation repertoires, a later analysis reported, used the same platform as the 666 first-cohort repertoires.

Clones were sequenced by immunoSEQ multiplex PCR, and TCRdb holds only the in-frame ones, with some missing. The data show about 350,000 clones, with 87% seen just once and roughly 1.2% held by the top ten. Study-wide points: In vitro confirmation showed three CMV-associated chains to be CMV antigen specific. The study designated about 160 TCR beta chains cytomegalovirus-associated.

In germline, CDR1 is MNHEY, CDR2 SMNVEV (reference sequence). This CDR3 is built from 16 residues. V lost 2 bases and J 3 bases, leaving 17 bases between the germline ends. On this clone: Its cognate antigen is unknown.

The sequence derives from a woman in her twenties or thirties in good health and CMV-seropositive. Sequenced input: PBMCs. J is TRBJ2-7 and V is TRBV27, with a weak D call TRBD2 (5 bases). In DNA, the CDR3 is TGTGCCAGCAGTTTAACCCGGCCCCCCCGGGGCTACGAGCAGTACTTC. Its translation is CASSLTRPPRGYEQYF.